The 28 T cell receptor beta chains listed next were all sequenced from one sample in a study of blood T cell repertoires in COVID-19. Clones were read by immunoSEQ multiplex PCR, and TCRdb kept only the in-frame ones, dropping some. The profile shows about 75,000 clones, 70% to 90% of them singletons. The sequenced material came from peripheral blood. Receptors originate from a human donor in a cohort sampled during active COVID-19.

The chain combines TRBV11-3 with TRBJ2-1, with 9 bases that match TRBD2. CDR3 size: 13 residues. Germline CDR1 is SGHNT and CDR2 is YENEEA. The V and J ends lost 5 bases and 8 bases, in that order; junction bases with no gene match: 4. CDR3 sequence (DNA): TGTGCCAGCAGCCGTAGCGGGGGCGATGAGCAGTTCTTC. This sequence encodes CASSRSGGDEQFF. The whole variable domain, remainder taken from reference TRBV11-3 and TRBJ2-1, is EAGVVQSPRYKIIEKKQPVAFWCNPISGHNTLYWYLQNLGQGPELLIRYENEEAVDDSQLPKDRFSAERLKGVDSTLKIQPAELGDSAVYLCASSRSGGDEQFFGPGTRLTVL.

The V gene is TRBV18, the J gene TRBJ1-4, with TRBD1 as a possible D gene (6 bases). The V gene's germline CDR1 is KGHSH and CDR2 LQKENI. V lost 4 bases to trimming and J lost 5 bases, with 8 bases between them. The CDR3 covers 13 residues. The CDR3 DNA follows: TGTGCCAGCTCACGAGACAGGAATGAAAAACTGTTTTTT. Translated, it gives CASSRDRNEKLFF.

For the CDR3, the DNA is TGCGCCAGCAGCTTGTTTCCGGGCGGAGGGGCGTACGAGCAGTACTTC. Translation: CASSLFPGGGAYEQYF. V usage is TRBV5-1 and J usage is TRBJ2-7, with TRBD2 as a possible D gene (6 bases). CDR3 length equals 16 residues. Trimming pared 1 base from V and 4 bases from J, leaving 18 bases between. Germline V gene sequence: CDR1 SGHRS, CDR2 YFSETQ.

The chain joins TRBV9 to TRBJ1-4; 10 nucleotides line up with TRBD1. This CDR3 has 16 residues. Trimming took 0 bases from V and 6 from J; bases not matched to a gene: 5. Germline V gene lookup returns CDR1 SGDLS and CDR2 YYNGEE. As DNA, the CDR3 is TGTGCCAGCAGCGTAGAGGGGGGACAGGGGTATGAAAAACTGTTTTTT. It codes for CASSVEGGQGYEKLFF.

This chain joins TRBV21-1 and TRBJ2-3; the D call TRBD2 from the table was never checked on the DNA. TRBV21-1 is tagged as a pseudogene. The length of the CDR3 is 17 residues. In DNA form, the CDR3 reads TGTGCCAGCAGCAAACTAGCGGGAGGGTCTAGCACAGATACGCAGTATTTT. Protein: CASSKLAGGSSTDTQYF.

This chain uses TRBV20-1 with TRBJ1-2, with 7 bases matching TRBD1. From germline, CDR1 is DFQATT and CDR2 SNEGSKA (reference sequence). The junction had 9 bases not matched to a gene; V was cut back by 3 bases and J by 8 bases. The CDR3 covers 13 residues. The CDR3 is CSASLGQAQGYTF. CDR3 coding DNA: TGCAGTGCTAGTCTTGGACAGGCCCAGGGCTACACCTTC.

This chain links TRBV5-1 with TRBJ1-1, with 11 bases matching TRBD1. Germline CDR1 SGHRS, CDR2 YFSETQ. The CDR3 sequence is 16 residues long. J was trimmed by 2 bases and V by 5 bases; bases with no gene match: 8. This CDR3 reads CASSLGQGAINTEAFF. CDR3 coding DNA: TGCGCCAGCAGTCTCGGACAGGGGGCAATTAACACTGAAGCTTTCTTT.

The chain joins TRBV5-1 to TRBJ1-2, with D tentatively TRBD1 (5 bases). V gave up 0 bases and J gave up 6 bases, with 12 bases separating them. The CDR3 length is 14 residues. The germline CDR1 and CDR2 sequences are SGHRS and YFSETQ. CDR3 sequence: CASSLDFRGDGYTF. The CDR3 coding sequence is TGCGCCAGCAGCTTGGACTTCCGGGGGGATGGCTACACCTTC.

This clone has more than one count but fewer than ten. The rearrangement links TRBV2 to TRBJ2-7; 7 positions match TRBD2. V was pared by 2 bases and J by 4 bases, with 5 bases of the junction left unmatched. The CDR3 is 14 amino acids. Germline CDR1 is SNHLY and CDR2 is FYNNEI. The CDR3 DNA follows: TGTGCCAGCAGTGAATGGCGGGAGAGTTACGAGCAGTACTTC. Protein sequence: CASSEWRESYEQYF. The full variable domain, with the rest looked up from reference TRBV2 and TRBJ2-7, is EPEVTQTPSHQVTQMGQEVILRCVPISNHLYFYWYRQILGQKVEFLVSFYNNEISEKSEIFDDQFSVERPDGSNFTLKIRSTKLEDSAMYFCASSEWRESYEQYFGPGTRLTVT.

The chain is built from TRBV5-1 and TRBJ1-6, with 8 bases identical to TRBD1. CDR1 is SGHRS and CDR2 is YFSETQ in the germline V gene. The CDR3 loop spans 14 amino acids. V gave up 4 bases and J gave up 10 bases; unmatched junction bases: 7. Written as DNA, the CDR3 is TGCGCCAGCAGCCGACAGGGGAATGGATCACCCCTCCACTTT. Translation gives CASSRQGNGSPLHF.

V is TRBV5-6 and J is TRBJ1-2, with 7 bases fitting TRBD1. Germline V gene lookup returns CDR1 SGHDT and CDR2 YYEEEE. The V segment lost 4 bases and the J segment 4 bases; nucleotides outside the gene matches: 13. The CDR3 covers 16 residues. This chain's CDR3 is CASSPRPRQGTYGYTF. Here the CDR3 DNA reads TGTGCCAGCAGCCCCAGGCCGCGACAGGGTACCTATGGCTACACCTTC.

This clone appeared once. This chain links TRBV7-9 with TRBJ2-3; D possibly corresponds to TRBD1 (6 bases). The CDR3 has 13 residues. Trimming pared 0 bases from V and 11 bases from J, leaving 12 bases between. Germline loops: CDR1 SEHNR, CDR2 FQNEAQ (reference sequence). The DNA for the CDR3 is TGTGCCAGCAGCTTAGCTGTCAGGGGAGTGCAGTATTTT. Its protein is CASSLAVRGVQYF.

The chain joins TRBV28 to TRBJ2-1, with D possibly matching TRBD1 (5 bases). The CDR3 loop spans 13 amino acids. The germline V gene encodes CDR1 MDHEN and CDR2 SYDVKM. The V gene lost 3 bases and the J gene lost 4 bases, with 7 bases spanning the gap. The DNA for the CDR3 is TGTGCCAGCAGTTTCGACAGATACAATGAGCAGTTCTTC. Translated: CASSFDRYNEQFF.

The gene calls are TRBV19 and TRBJ1-4; tentative D call: TRBD1 (5 bases). There are 14 residues in the CDR3. The germline V gene has CDR1 LNHDA and CDR2 SQIVND (reference sequence). V was trimmed by 8 bases and J by 1 base, leaving 11 bases between them. The CDR3, as DNA: TGTGCCAGTCGAGCCAGGGTAACTAATGAAAAACTGTTTTTT. Its translation is CASRARVTNEKLFF.

The V call is TRBV5-1, the J call TRBJ2-3; D is uncertain. V lost 6 bases to trimming and J lost 1 base, with 9 bases between them. The CDR3 is made up of 13 amino acids. Per germline, CDR1 SGHRS and CDR2 YFSETQ. The CDR3 loop is CASNGGRTDTQYF. The CDR3 coding sequence is TGCGCCAGCAACGGCGGCCGCACAGATACGCAGTATTTT.

The gene calls are TRBV28 and TRBJ2-5; D perhaps matches TRBD2 (5 bases). From germline, CDR1 is MDHEN and CDR2 SYDVKM. The CDR3 contains 14 residues. Deletions cut 9 bases from V and 2 bases from J, with 16 bases between. This CDR3 reads CASLPGSIQETQYF. The CDR3 DNA sequence: TGTGCCAGTCTACCGGGGTCCATACAAGAGACCCAGTACTTC. Full variable domain (missing parts from reference TRBV28 and TRBJ2-5): DVKVTQSSRYLVKRTGEKVFLECVQDMDHENMFWYRQDPGLGLRLIYFSYDVKMKEKGDIPEGYSVSREKKERFSLILESASTNQTSMYLCASLPGSIQETQYFGPGTRLLVL.

This clone has only one observation. The chain employs TRBV19 and TRBJ1-2; 7 bases map to TRBD1. This CDR3 spans 15 amino acids. Germline V gene sequence: CDR1 LNHDA, CDR2 SQIVND (reference sequence). V lost 2 bases, J lost 2 bases, and 5 bases stayed unmatched. The CDR3 is CASSINRGQNYGYTF. In DNA form, the CDR3 reads TGTGCCAGTAGTATAAACAGGGGTCAGAACTATGGCTACACCTTC.

J is TRBJ2-2 and V is TRBV6-6, with TRBD1 as a possible D gene (5 bases). The CDR3 consists of 15 residues. The ends were cut back, 5 bases at V and 1 base at J, with 11 bases in the middle. The germline V gene encodes CDR1 MNHNY and CDR2 SVGAGI (reference sequence). CDR3 bases: TGTGCCAGCAGTAACTACGACAGGAACACCGGGGAGCTGTTTTTT. Its protein product is CASSNYDRNTGELFF.

This chain uses TRBV25-1 with TRBJ2-2; the match to TRBD2 covers 8 bases. The CDR3 consists of 15 residues. V lost 5 bases to trimming and J lost 3 bases; unmatched junction nucleotides: 5. Germline CDR1 is MGHDK and CDR2 is SYGVNS. Here the CDR3 reads CASSLREVYTGELFF. CDR3 nucleotide sequence: TGTGCCAGCAGTTTGCGGGAGGTTTACACCGGGGAGCTGTTTTTT. The whole variable domain, remainder taken from reference TRBV25-1 and TRBJ2-2, is EADIYQTPRYLVIGTGKKITLECSQTMGHDKMYWYQQDPGMELHLIHYSYGVNSTEKGDLSSESTVSRIRTEHFPLTLESARPSHTSQYLCASSLREVYTGELFFGEGSRLTVL.

The chain links TRBV19 to TRBJ2-1; 10 nucleotides align to TRBD2. The CDR3 length is 15 residues. With 4 bases clipped from V and 7 bases from J, the junction kept 7 bases outside the gene matches. CDR1 and CDR2 (germline): LNHDA, SQIVND (reference sequence). In DNA, the CDR3 is TGTGCCAGTAGTAAAACTAGCGGGGATCGGAATGAGCAGTTCTTC. It is translated as CASSKTSGDRNEQFF.

As to this clone: The same CDR3 also results from other DNA sequences found in this sample. The V and J genes are TRBV11-2 and TRBJ2-7; D perhaps matches TRBD2 (5 bases). Germline assignment: CDR1 SGHAT and CDR2 FQNNGV. The V and J ends lost 3 bases and 3 bases respectively, with 12 bases between them. This CDR3 has 14 amino acids. The CDR3 DNA reads as TGTGCCAGCAGCTTGGCAGCCGGAGGCTACGAGCAGTACTTC. As protein: CASSLAAGGYEQYF.

This sequence joins TRBV5-1 and TRBJ2-3; D is perhaps TRBD1 (6 bases). Deletions cut 0 bases from V and 2 bases from J, with 10 bases between. The CDR3 length is 15 residues. Germline CDR1 is SGHRS and CDR2 is YFSETQ. The CDR3 DNA is TGCGCCAGCAGCTTGGGTGGACAGAACACAGATACGCAGTATTTT. The encoded protein is CASSLGGQNTDTQYF. Using reference TRBV5-1 and TRBJ2-3 for the parts outside the CDR3, the full variable domain is KAGVTQTPRYLIKTRGQQVTLSCSPISGHRSVSWYQQTPGQGLQFLFEYFSETQRNKGNFPGRFSGRQFSNSRSEMNVSTLELGDSALYLCASSLGGQNTDTQYFGPGTRLTVL.

The V call is TRBV9, the J call TRBJ2-5, with 11 bases matching TRBD2. The CDR3 length is 15 residues. The J segment lost 5 bases and the V segment lost 0 bases, leaving 3 bases of the junction unmatched. Germline V gene sequence: CDR1 SGDLS, CDR2 YYNGEE. The CDR3 loop is CASSVAPSGGETQYF. The DNA of the CDR3 is TGTGCCAGCAGCGTAGCGCCTAGCGGGGGGGAGACCCAGTACTTC.

The V call is TRBV4-1, the J call TRBJ1-4, with TRBD1 matching 10 bases. Germline loops: CDR1 MGHRA, CDR2 YSYEKL. V lost 0 bases to trimming and J lost 9 bases; unmatched junction nucleotides: 7. The length of the CDR3 is 16 residues. CDR3 sequence: CASSQELPGQGKKLFF. DNA of the CDR3: TGCGCCAGCAGCCAAGAACTCCCGGGACAGGGGAAAAAACTGTTTTTT.

The rearrangement uses TRBV23-1 and TRBJ1-6, with D unclear. TRBV23-1 is labeled an ORF, and its function is uncertain. The ends were cut back, 4 bases at V and 5 bases at J, with 9 bases in the middle. The CDR3 has 14 amino acids. CDR3 loop: CASSPQRDNSPLHF. CDR3 nucleotides: TGCGCCAGCAGTCCGCAGCGAGATAATTCACCCCTCCACTTT.

This chain uses TRBV12-5 with TRBJ1-1, with D unclear. There are 16 residues in the CDR3. V was trimmed by 0 bases and J by 5 bases, leaving 16 bases between them. Germline V gives CDR1 LGHNT, CDR2 FRNRAP. The CDR3 is CASGLVLSWRATEAFF. The CDR3 DNA reads TGTGCTAGTGGTTTGGTACTATCTTGGAGAGCAACTGAAGCTTTCTTT.

The chain has TRBV5-5 and TRBJ2-2, with D perhaps matching TRBD1 (5 bases). This CDR3 is 16 amino acids long. V shed 2 bases and J shed 0 bases, with 11 bases lying between them. The V gene's germline CDR1 is SGHKS and CDR2 YYEKEE (reference sequence). CDR3 coding DNA: TGTGCCAGCAGCTTAAACAGGATAACGAACACCGGGGAGCTGTTTTTT. This gives the protein CASSLNRITNTGELFF.

The J gene is TRBJ2-6, the V gene TRBV6-1, with no clear D. Between the trimmed V and J ends, which lost 0 bases and 0 bases, there was a span of 9 bases. Per the germline V gene, CDR1 is MNHNS and CDR2 is SASEGT. The CDR3 spans 17 residues. CDR3 in DNA: TGTGCCAGCAGTGAAGCGCGACGGAGCTCTGGGGCCAACGTCCTGACTTTC. This sequence encodes CASSEARRSSGANVLTF.